Below, one T cell receptor (beta chain) is given with its context. This entry is derived from a study of blood T cell repertoires in COVID-19. Libraries were prepared by immunoSEQ multiplex PCR; TCRdb keeps only in-frame clonotypes and omits some of them. The repertoire includes approximately 150,000 clones, roughly 87% of them detected once, and 5% sits in the top ten. CDR3 length: 15 residues. Trimming cost V 5 bases and J 13 bases; bases outside gene matches: 19. Germline CDR1 is SNHLY and CDR2 is FYNNEI. The V call is TRBV2, the J call TRBJ1-2, with 7 bases aligning to TRBD1. This receptor was taken from a human donor in a cohort sampled during active COVID-19. Sequencing was carried out using peripheral blood. Here the CDR3 reads CASSLTGPGQMSFTF. The CDR3 region has the DNA TGTGCCAGCAGTCTAACCGGGCCGGGACAGATGTCTTTCACCTTC.